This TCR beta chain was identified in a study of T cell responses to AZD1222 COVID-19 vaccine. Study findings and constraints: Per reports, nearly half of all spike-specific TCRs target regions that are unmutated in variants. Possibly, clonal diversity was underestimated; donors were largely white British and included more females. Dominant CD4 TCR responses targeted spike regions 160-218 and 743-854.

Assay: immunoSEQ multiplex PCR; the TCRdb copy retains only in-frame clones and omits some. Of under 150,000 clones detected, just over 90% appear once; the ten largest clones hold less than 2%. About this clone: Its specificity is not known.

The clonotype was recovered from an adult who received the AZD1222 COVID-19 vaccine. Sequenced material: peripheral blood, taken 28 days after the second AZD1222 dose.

This CDR3 reads CASSPVWDSHRRGMNTEAFF. The CDR3 DNA reads as TGTGCCAGCAGCCCGGTTTGGGACTCCCACAGGCGTGGCATGAACACTGAAGCTTTCTTT. The chain combines TRBV7-8 with TRBJ1-1; D possibly corresponds to TRBD1 (5 bases). Germline values: CDR1 SGHVS, CDR2 FQNEAQ. This CDR3 contains 20 residues. The germline V and J ends were trimmed by 5 bases and 0 bases, with 28 bases remaining between them.